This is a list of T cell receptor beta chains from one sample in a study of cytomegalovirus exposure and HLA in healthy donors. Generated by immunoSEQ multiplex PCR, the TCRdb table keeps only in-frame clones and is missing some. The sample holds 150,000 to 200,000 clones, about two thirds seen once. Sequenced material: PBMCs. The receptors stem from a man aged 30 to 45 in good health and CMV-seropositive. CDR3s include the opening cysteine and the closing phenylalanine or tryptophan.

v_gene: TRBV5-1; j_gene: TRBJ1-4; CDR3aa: CASKQGEFTNEELFF
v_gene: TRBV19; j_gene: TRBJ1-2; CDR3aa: CASSSTGMRGYTF
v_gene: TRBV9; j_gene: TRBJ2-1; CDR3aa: CASSVEGTSGSNEQFF
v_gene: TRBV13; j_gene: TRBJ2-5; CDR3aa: CASSWGLAGVDQETQYF
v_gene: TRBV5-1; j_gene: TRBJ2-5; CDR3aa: CASSWAGGETQYF
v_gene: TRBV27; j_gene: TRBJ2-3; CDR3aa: CASSDRVGTDTQYF
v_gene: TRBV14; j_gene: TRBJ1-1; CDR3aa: CASRAGGNTEAFF
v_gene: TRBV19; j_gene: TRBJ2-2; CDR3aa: CASSQGLAGVTGELFF
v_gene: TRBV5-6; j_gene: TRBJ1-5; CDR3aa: CASSLGHITNQPQHF
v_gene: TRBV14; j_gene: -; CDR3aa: CASSQEKAGGPYEQYF
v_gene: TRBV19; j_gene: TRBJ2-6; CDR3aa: CASSITGGAGANVLTF
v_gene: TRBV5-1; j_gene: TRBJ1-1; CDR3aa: CASSLEQWAEAFF
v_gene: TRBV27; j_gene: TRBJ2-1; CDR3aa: CASSFEGTAYNEQFF
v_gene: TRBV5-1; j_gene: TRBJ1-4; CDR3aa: CASSTTGENEKLFF
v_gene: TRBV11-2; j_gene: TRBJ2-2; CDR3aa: CATPTGYTGELFF
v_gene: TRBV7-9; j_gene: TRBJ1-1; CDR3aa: CASSFQGGTEAFF
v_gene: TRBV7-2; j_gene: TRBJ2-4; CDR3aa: CASSFFVGGKNIQYF
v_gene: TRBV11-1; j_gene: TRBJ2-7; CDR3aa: CATQGADEQYF
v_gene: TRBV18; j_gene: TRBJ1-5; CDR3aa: CASSLNQGLSNQPQHF
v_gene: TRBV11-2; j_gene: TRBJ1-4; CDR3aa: CASSLDPGATNEKLFF
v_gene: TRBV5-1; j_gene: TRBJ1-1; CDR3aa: CASSFDRYTEAFF
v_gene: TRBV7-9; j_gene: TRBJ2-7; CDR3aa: CSSSSQLYEQYF
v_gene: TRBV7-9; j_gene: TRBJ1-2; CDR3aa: CASSLGQAIGGYTF
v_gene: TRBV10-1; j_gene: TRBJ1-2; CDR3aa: CASSAGLNYGYTF
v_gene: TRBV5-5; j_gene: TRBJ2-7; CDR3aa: CASSAGGGQAYEQYF
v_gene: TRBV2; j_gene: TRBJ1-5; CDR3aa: CASSQGTRNQPQHF
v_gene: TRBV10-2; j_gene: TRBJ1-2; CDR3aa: CASSATGAYGYTF
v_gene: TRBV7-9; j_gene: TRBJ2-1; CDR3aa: CASSLAGGPNEQFF
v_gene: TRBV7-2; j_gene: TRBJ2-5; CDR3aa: CASSFGGSGIETQYF
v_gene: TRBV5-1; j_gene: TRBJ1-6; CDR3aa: CASSFGQGGSPLHF
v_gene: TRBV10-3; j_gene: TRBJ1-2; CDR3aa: CAISVGVGVEGYTF
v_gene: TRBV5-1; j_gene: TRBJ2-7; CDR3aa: CASSFGGTEIYEQYF
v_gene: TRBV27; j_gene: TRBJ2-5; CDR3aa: CASSSTNRVQETQYF
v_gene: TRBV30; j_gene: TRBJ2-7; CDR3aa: CAWNVGSSYEQYF
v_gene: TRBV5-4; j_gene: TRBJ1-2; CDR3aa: CASSLVIGTDYGYTF